What follows are 32 T cell receptor beta chains derived from one specimen sequenced in a study of T-cell memory formation after mild COVID-19. TCRdb processed the 5' RACE reads anew with MiXCR; each CDR3 protein has one entry. In the table there are under 450,000 distinct CDR3 sequences, 13% to 15% of which are singletons. The sequenced material came from PBMCs or a T cell subset sorted from them (not recorded which). Every receptor here comes from a man younger than 30 who had mild COVID-19 (a few samples of this study predate the infection). Cell type and time point are not known.

The genes are TRBV6-5 and TRBJ2-5, with D perhaps TRBD2 (6 bases). V was shortened by 6 bases and J by 2 bases, with 19 bases between the two germline ends. Germline V lookup: CDR1 MNHEY, CDR2 SVGAGI. This CDR3 is 16 amino acids long. In DNA form, the CDR3 reads TGTGCCAGCAGAGGACGGACGGGGGAGATTCAAGAGACCCAGTACTTC. The encoded protein is CASRGRTGEIQETQYF.

V usage is TRBV12-3 or TRBV12-4 and J usage is TRBJ2-3, with D possibly matching TRBD2 (6 bases). The CDR3 has 16 residues. Trimming stripped 3 bases from V and 6 bases from J, with 19 bases between. Here the CDR3 DNA reads TGTGCCAGCAGTTTTCGCCGCGGGGTCCGGAAGGATACGCAGTATTTT. This codes for CASSFRRGVRKDTQYF.

This chain uses TRBV6-5 with TRBJ1-2; possibly TRBD1 for D (6 bases). Germline V lookup: CDR1 MNHEY, CDR2 SVGAGI. The CDR3 totals 13 residues. Deletions cut 2 bases from V and 8 bases from J, with 12 bases between. CDR3 nucleotides: TGTGCCAGCAGTTACGGGGGCCGAGGAGGCTACACCTTC. Translating gives CASSYGGRGGYTF.

On this clonotype itself: The CDR3 end shows no conserved phenylalanine or tryptophan, and so a read error is likely. The chain is built from TRBV4-1 and TRBJ2-5; TRBD1 agrees at 7 bases. Germline assignment: CDR1 MGHRA and CDR2 YSYEKL. The CDR3 loop spans 13 amino acids. The V gene end was trimmed by 8 bases and the J gene end by 5 bases; junction bases not matched to a gene: 8. CDR3 amino acids: CASRDSSSETQYL. The CDR3 coding sequence is TGCGCCAGCCGGGACAGCTCCTCGGAGACCCAGTACTTA.

This clonotype was detected only a few times. V is TRBV9 and J is TRBJ2-5; D is perhaps TRBD1 (6 bases). Per the germline V gene, CDR1 is SGDLS and CDR2 is YYNGEE. The CDR3 has 14 amino acids. Trimming removed 0 bases at V and 4 bases at J, with 10 bases between. In DNA form, the CDR3 reads TGTGCCAGCAGCGTAGGAGGGGGTGGAGAGACCCAGTACTTC. As protein: CASSVGGGGETQYF.

The chain is built from TRBV3-1 and TRBJ1-1, with 9 bases fitting TRBD1. Germline V gene lookup returns CDR1 LGHDT and CDR2 YNNKEL (reference sequence). J gave up 0 bases and V 4 bases, and 9 bases lay outside the gene matches. This CDR3 contains 17 residues. The CDR3 DNA is TGTGCCAGCAGCCCCCATCCGGGACAGGGAATGAACACTGAAGCTTTCTTT. As protein: CASSPHPGQGMNTEAFF.

The chain recombines TRBV25-1 with TRBJ1-4; 9 bases are a match to TRBD1. There are 17 residues in the CDR3. Germline trimming cut 4 bases from V and 7 bases from J; bases unmatched to any gene: 13. Germline V gives CDR1 MGHDK, CDR2 SYGVNS. The CDR3 DNA reads as TGTGCCAGCAGTGGGTCTAGACAGGGGGTAATTTTTGAAAAACTGTTTTTT. Protein product: CASSGSRQGVIFEKLFF.

This clonotype was found a few times. This chain uses TRBV7-9 with TRBJ1-2; perhaps TRBD1 as D (5 bases). CDR1 SEHNR and CDR2 FQNEAQ come from the germline V gene (reference sequence). The CDR3 length is 15 residues. Between the trimmed V and J ends, which lost 3 bases and 3 bases, there was a span of 14 bases. CDR3 in DNA: TGTGCCAGCAGCTTGCGTTTAGGGGAAGACTATGGCTACACCTTC. As protein: CASSLRLGEDYGYTF. The full variable domain, its missing parts supplied by reference TRBV7-9 and TRBJ1-2, is DTGVSQNPRHKITKRGQNVTFRCDPISEHNRLYWYRQTLGQGPEFLTYFQNEAQLEKSRLLSDRFSAERPKGSFSTLEIQRTEQGDSAMYLCASSLRLGEDYGYTFGSGTRLTVV.

In this sample, this clonotype turned up a few times. The V and J genes are TRBV6-1 and TRBJ2-5; D possibly matches TRBD1 or TRBD2 (6 bases each). This CDR3 comprises 16 residues. The V gene's germline CDR1 is MNHNS and CDR2 SASEGT. The V end lost 6 bases, the J end lost 2 bases, and 19 bases lay between the germline ends. In DNA, the CDR3 is TGTGCCAGCAGCGCCTACCCCGGGGGCCGTCAAGAGACCCAGTACTTC. Translated: CASSAYPGGRQETQYF.

This clonotype was counted between two and nine times. This rearrangement joins TRBV4-1 to TRBJ2-5; maybe TRBD1 (5 bases). Trimming took off 7 bases at V and 4 bases at J, with 19 bases between the two ends. This CDR3 comprises 15 residues. CDR1 and CDR2 from the germline V gene are MGHRA and YSYEKL. CDR3 in amino acids: CASTKGRWESETQYF. The DNA for the CDR3 is TGCGCCAGCACCAAGGGGCGCTGGGAATCAGAGACCCAGTACTTC.

The genes are TRBV7-2 and TRBJ2-1; TRBD2 matches 11 bases. The CDR3 totals 16 residues. Per germline, CDR1 SGHTA and CDR2 FQGNSA. The V and J ends lost 5 bases and 6 bases, in that order; junction bases with no gene match: 9. CDR3 DNA: TGTGCCAGCAGCATCTATAGCGGGGGGGATGGCAATGAGCAGTTCTTC. Its protein product is CASSIYSGGDGNEQFF. Full variable domain (outside the CDR3, taken from reference TRBV7-2 and TRBJ2-1): GAGVSQSPSNKVTEKGKDVELRCDPISGHTALYWYRQSLGQGLEFLIYFQGNSAPDKSGLPSDRFSAERTGGSVSTLTIQRTQQEDSAVYLCASSIYSGGDGNEQFFGPGTRLTVL.

V gene TRBV7-2 combines with J gene TRBJ2-5; D is uncertain. CDR1 SGHTA and CDR2 FQGNSA come from the germline V gene. V lost 5 bases and J 4 bases, leaving 8 bases between the germline ends. The CDR3 extends over 12 amino acids. In nucleotides, the CDR3 is TGTGCCAGCAGCCAGTGGGCAGAGACCCAGTACTTC. Residues: CASSQWAETQYF. Combining the CDR3 with reference TRBV7-2 and TRBJ2-5 gives the whole variable domain GAGVSQSPSNKVTEKGKDVELRCDPISGHTALYWYRQSLGQGLEFLIYFQGNSAPDKSGLPSDRFSAERTGGSVSTLTIQRTQQEDSAVYLCASSQWAETQYFGPGTRLLVL.

This clonotype occurred many times. The CDR3 sequence: CASSEYRVNEQFF. CDR3 coding DNA: TGCGCCAGCAGCGAATACAGGGTTAATGAGCAGTTCTTC. This sequence joins TRBV5-1 and TRBJ2-1, with D possibly being TRBD1 (6 bases). The ends were cut back, 4 bases at V and 7 bases at J, with 12 bases in the middle. Per the germline V gene, CDR1 is SGHRS and CDR2 is YFSETQ. The CDR3 runs 13 residues.

This clonotype was detected a few times. The CDR3 nucleotides read TGTGCCAGCAGCGACAACCAGGGGTCGAGCACTGAAGCTTTCTTT. Protein sequence: CASSDNQGSSTEAFF. The V call is TRBV4-2, the J call TRBJ1-1, with D possibly TRBD1 on 6 matching bases. Germline V gives CDR1 LGHNA, CDR2 YNFKEQ. The V and J ends lost 5 bases and 4 bases respectively, with 17 bases between them. CDR3 length equals 15 residues.

V usage is TRBV7-9 and J usage is TRBJ1-2; 7 bases are shared with TRBD1. The CDR3 is made up of 16 amino acids. Germline values: CDR1 SEHNR, CDR2 FQNEAQ (reference sequence). J lost 0 bases, V lost 2 bases, and 6 bases had no gene match. CDR3 protein: CASSLLEGQSNYGYTF. As DNA, the CDR3 is TGTGCCAGCAGCTTACTAGAGGGACAGTCTAACTATGGCTACACCTTC. The full variable domain, its missing parts supplied by reference TRBV7-9 and TRBJ1-2, is DTGVSQNPRHKITKRGQNVTFRCDPISEHNRLYWYRQTLGQGPEFLTYFQNEAQLEKSRLLSDRFSAERPKGSFSTLEIQRTEQGDSAMYLCASSLLEGQSNYGYTFGSGTRLTVV.

This clonotype has a count of ten or more. The chain links TRBV12-3 or TRBV12-4 to TRBJ2-2; D not certain. With 1 base removed from V and 8 bases from J, the gap between germline ends came to 8 bases. The CDR3 is 13 residues long. CDR3 amino acids: CASSLGGSGELFF. The CDR3 nucleotides read TGTGCCAGCAGTTTAGGTGGCTCAGGGGAGCTGTTTTTT.

This clonotype was observed a few times. The V call is TRBV7-9, the J call TRBJ2-3; D remains unclear. The CDR3 has 15 amino acids. V was clipped by 5 bases and J by 7 bases, with 19 bases between them. Germline V gives CDR1 SEHNR, CDR2 FQNEAQ (reference sequence). The CDR3 nucleotides read TGTGCCAGCAGCGACACGTCTGCGGCCTGGAATACGCAGTATTTT. This sequence encodes CASSDTSAAWNTQYF.

This clonotype was seen many times. This sequence joins TRBV5-5 and TRBJ2-3; TRBD1 matches 10 bases. The germline gives CDR1 SGHKS, CDR2 YYEKEE (reference sequence). The CDR3 runs to 16 residues. V lost 4 bases to trimming and J lost 4 bases; unmatched junction nucleotides: 9. The CDR3 here is CASSPRDRGRADTQYF. DNA for the CDR3: TGTGCCAGCAGCCCGCGGGACAGGGGCCGGGCAGATACGCAGTATTTT. The whole variable domain, filled in from reference TRBV5-5 and TRBJ2-3, reads DAGVTQSPTHLIKTRGQQVTLRCSPISGHKSVSWYQQVLGQGPQFIFQYYEKEERGRGNFPDRFSARQFPNYSSELNVNALLLGDSALYLCASSPRDRGRADTQYFGPGTRLTVL.

This clonotype came up many times. The chain combines TRBV19 with TRBJ2-5, with 9 bases that match TRBD2. Germline-derived CDR1 and CDR2 are LNHDA and SQIVND (reference sequence). Trimming took 3 bases from V and 5 from J; bases not matched to a gene: 10. The CDR3 consists of 16 residues. The CDR3 DNA reads TGTGCCAGTAGTATCCGGAGCGGGGGGCCGTGGGAGACCCAGTACTTC. This translates into CASSIRSGGPWETQYF.

This clonotype was detected only a few times. J is TRBJ1-1 and V is TRBV27; D call uncertain. The CDR3 totals 15 residues. Germline V gene lookup returns CDR1 MNHEY and CDR2 SMNVEV (reference sequence). Trimming stripped 2 bases from V and 3 bases from J, with 13 bases between. Written as DNA, the CDR3 is TGTGCCAGCAGTTTAAAAGCTGACGGATACACTGAAGCTTTCTTT. Translated, it gives CASSLKADGYTEAFF.

This chain uses TRBV6-1 with TRBJ2-1; TRBD1 matches 8 bases. The CDR3 loop spans 16 amino acids. CDR1 is MNHNS, CDR2 SASEGT, per germline. The chain's CDR3 is CATAGGAGLSYNEQFF. The CDR3 bases are TGTGCAACCGCAGGGGGCGCTGGGTTATCCTACAATGAGCAGTTCTTC.

At least ten counts were recorded for this clonotype. The rearrangement uses TRBV7-2 and TRBJ1-2; D not certain. Per the germline V gene, CDR1 is SGHTA and CDR2 is FQGNSA. This CDR3 region has 12 residues. Trimming removed 1 base from V and 4 bases from J, with 4 bases in between. The CDR3 here is CASSLVSYGYTF. In DNA form, the CDR3 reads TGTGCCAGCAGCTTAGTTTCCTATGGCTACACCTTC. Full variable domain (rest looked up from reference TRBV7-2 and TRBJ1-2): GAGVSQSPSNKVTEKGKDVELRCDPISGHTALYWYRQSLGQGLEFLIYFQGNSAPDKSGLPSDRFSAERTGGSVSTLTIQRTQQEDSAVYLCASSLVSYGYTFGSGTRLTVV.

The chain's CDR3 is CSATGHQSYEQYF. In DNA, the CDR3 is TGCAGTGCCACGGGACACCAATCCTACGAGCAGTACTTC. J is TRBJ2-7 and V is TRBV20-1; possibly TRBD1 for D (6 bases). Germline CDR1 DFQATT, CDR2 SNEGSKA (reference sequence). The CDR3 totals 13 residues. V lost 6 bases and J lost 1, with 13 bases in between.

The V and J genes are TRBV6-5 and TRBJ1-6; tentative D call: TRBD1 (5 bases). Germline values: CDR1 MNHEY, CDR2 SVGAGI. Trimming shortened V by 8 bases and J by 6 bases, and 11 bases separated the two germline ends. The CDR3 has 13 residues. CDR3 nucleotides: TGTGCCAGCGGCTATAGGGGTAATTCACCCCTCCACTTT. Protein sequence: CASGYRGNSPLHF.

The V call is TRBV15, the J call TRBJ2-3, with D uncertain. CDR3 size: 16 residues. CDR1 and CDR2 from the germline V gene are LNHNV and YYDKDF (reference sequence). The V and J ends lost 0 bases and 0 bases respectively, with 10 bases between them. Written as DNA, the CDR3 is TGTGCCACCAGCAGAGAATGGCAGTTGAGCACAGATACGCAGTATTTT. Translating gives CATSREWQLSTDTQYF.

The chain combines TRBV9 with TRBJ2-5; D is unclear. Trimming pared 1 base from V and 2 bases from J, leaving 12 bases between. Germline assignment: CDR1 SGDLS and CDR2 YYNGEE. The CDR3 length is 15 residues. The CDR3 reads CASSVSPGLQETQYF. The CDR3 bases are TGTGCCAGCAGCGTATCCCCTGGCCTACAAGAGACCCAGTACTTC.

This clonotype was observed a handful of times. The chain uses TRBV6-1 and TRBJ1-1; D gene ambiguous. This CDR3 comprises 13 residues. Trimming left V 7 bases short and J 4 bases short, with 13 bases between. The germline CDR1 and CDR2 sequences are MNHNS and SASEGT. CDR3 DNA sequence: TGTGCCAGCAACAAGGAGGAAAGCACTGAAGCTTTCTTT. Residues: CASNKEESTEAFF.

The CDR3 nucleotides read TGTGCCAGCAGCCAAGGGTCGGGGGGGCCTAGATACAATGAGCAGTTCTTC. It encodes CASSQGSGGPRYNEQFF. The V gene is TRBV7-2, the J gene TRBJ2-1, with 8 bases matching TRBD2. Germline V gene sequence: CDR1 SGHTA, CDR2 FQGNSA. CDR3 length: 17 amino acids. The V gene end was trimmed by 5 bases and the J gene end by 4 bases; junction bases not matched to a gene: 13. The complete variable domain, with remaining parts taken from reference TRBV7-2 and TRBJ2-1, reads GAGVSQSPSNKVTEKGKDVELRCDPISGHTALYWYRQSLGQGLEFLIYFQGNSAPDKSGLPSDRFSAERTGGSVSTLTIQRTQQEDSAVYLCASSQGSGGPRYNEQFFGPGTRLTVL.

This clonotype has only one observation. The chain links TRBV29-1 to TRBJ2-5; D remains unclear. CDR1 is SQVTM and CDR2 is ANQGSEA in the germline V gene. Trimming left V 0 bases short and J 0 bases short, with 2 bases between. The CDR3 is 12 residues long. The CDR3: CSVEEYQETQYF. For the CDR3, the DNA is TGCAGCGTTGAAGAGTACCAAGAGACCCAGTACTTC.

This clonotype was picked up a small number of times. The J gene is TRBJ1-5, the V gene TRBV7-2, with unresolved D. CDR1 is SGHTA, CDR2 FQGNSA, per germline. This CDR3 is built from 15 residues. V was cut by 3 bases and J by 0 bases, with 9 bases left in between. The CDR3 loop reads CASSFSGYSNQPQHF. Here the CDR3 DNA reads TGTGCCAGCAGCTTTTCGGGTTATAGCAATCAGCCCCAGCATTTT.

The chain links TRBV5-1 to TRBJ1-5; D possibly corresponds to TRBD1 (5 bases). V shed 0 bases and J shed 5 bases, with 9 bases lying between them. Germline values: CDR1 SGHRS, CDR2 YFSETQ. The CDR3 is 14 residues long. The CDR3 bases are TGCGCCAGCAGCTTGGATAGGGGAGATCAGCCCCAGCATTTT. Translating gives CASSLDRGDQPQHF.

The chain employs TRBV7-6 and TRBJ2-1; either TRBD1 or TRBD2 may fit D (5 bases each). This CDR3 is 14 amino acids long. Germline V gene data show CDR1 as SGHVS and CDR2 as FNYEAQ. V was pared by 5 bases and J by 5 bases, with 13 bases between. The CDR3 nucleotides read TGTGCCAGCAGCGCCTGGGGGAGTGACAATGAGCAGTTCTTC. Amino acids: CASSAWGSDNEQFF.